One and the same sample provided the 21 T cell receptor beta chains below, sequenced in a study of read filtering for tumor transcriptome and immune sequencing. The library was built from roughly 400 ng RNA with molecular barcoded adaptors for alpha/delta and beta/gamma chains. MiXCR, run by TCRdb on the reads, gives a single entry per CDR3 protein. The sample yields about 58,000 distinct CDR3 sequences, approximately 13% seen once. Sequencing was carried out using a population of CD138-negative cells sorted from bone marrow. Source of these receptors: a donor aged 40 or over with multiple myeloma.

This clonotype was observed many times. The chain uses TRBV7-8 and TRBJ1-1; D remains unclear. The V gene's germline CDR1 is SGHVS and CDR2 FQNEAQ. The germline V and J ends were trimmed by 8 bases and 0 bases, with 10 bases remaining between them. There are 13 residues in the CDR3. The chain's CDR3 is CASAGRLNTEAFF. The DNA of the CDR3 is TGTGCCAGCGCGGGGAGGTTGAACACTGAAGCTTTCTTT.

This clonotype was counted at least ten times. The chain links TRBV7-3 to TRBJ2-6, with D maybe TRBD1 (6 bases). The CDR3 has 14 residues. CDR1 and CDR2 (germline): SGHTA, FQGTGA. V was trimmed by 5 bases and J by 8 bases, leaving 13 bases between them. The CDR3 coding sequence is TGTGCCAGCAGCACGTACAGGGAATCCAACGTCCTGACTTTC. Encoded protein: CASSTYRESNVLTF.

This clonotype was found many times. The V and J genes are TRBV4-1 and TRBJ2-3; D is unclear. Trimming shortened V by 4 bases and J by 2 bases, and 22 bases separated the two germline ends. Germline V gene sequence: CDR1 MGHRA, CDR2 YSYEKL. CDR3 length: 18 residues. CDR3 loop: CASSRLALSGSYTDTQYF. In DNA form, the CDR3 reads TGCGCCAGCAGCCGCCTCGCCCTGAGTGGTTCTTACACAGATACGCAGTATTTT.

The gene calls are TRBV7-2 and TRBJ2-7; D may be TRBD1 or TRBD2 (5 bases each). CDR1 is SGHTA, CDR2 FQGNSA, per germline. Deletions cut 2 bases from V and 6 bases from J, with 17 bases between. The CDR3 runs to 15 residues. The DNA for the CDR3 is TGTGCCAGCAGCTTAAGGGGAGTGGGTCGCTGCGAGCAGTACTTC. Its translation is CASSLRGVGRCEQYF.

This clonotype has at least ten counts. This rearrangement joins TRBV5-1 to TRBJ2-7, with a weak D call TRBD2 (5 bases). The germline V and J ends were trimmed by 5 bases and 6 bases, with 15 bases remaining between them. This CDR3 is 13 amino acids long. Germline-derived CDR1 and CDR2 are SGHRS and YFSETQ. The CDR3 DNA follows: TGCGCCAGCAGTCCCAGACTACGAACCGAGCAGTACTTC. Amino acids: CASSPRLRTEQYF.

This clonotype occurred many times. V and J are TRBV18 and TRBJ2-6; the D gene is possibly TRBD2 (5 bases). Trimming removed 3 bases at V and 3 bases at J, with 12 bases between. This CDR3 contains 16 residues. The germline CDR1 and CDR2 sequences are KGHSH and LQKENI. The CDR3 DNA is TGTGCCAGCTCACCGAGGGAAGCTCGTGGGGCCAACGTCCTGACTTTC. Translated: CASSPREARGANVLTF.

This clonotype was seen repeatedly, ten times or more. The chain recombines TRBV10-3 with TRBJ2-2; no definite D call. V was cut by 7 bases and J by 5 bases, with 14 bases left in between. The CDR3 is 14 amino acids. Germline V gene data show CDR1 as ENHRY and CDR2 as SYGVKD. As DNA, the CDR3 is TGTGCCATCACCCAGAGAAGTTTAACCGGGGAGCTGTTTTTT. It yields the protein CAITQRSLTGELFF.

Only one count was recorded for this clonotype. The CDR3 carries no conserved terminal phenylalanine or tryptophan, so it likely arises from a read error. This chain uses TRBV11-2 with TRBJ2-3; possible D gene TRBD1, 6 bases. The CDR3 totals 14 residues. Trimming pared 5 bases from V and 0 bases from J, leaving 9 bases between. In germline, CDR1 is SGHAT, CDR2 FQNNGV. CDR3: CASSPTGSTDTQYL. CDR3 sequence (DNA): TGTGCCAGCAGCCCTACAGGGAGCACAGATACGCAGTATTTA.

The table lists this clonotype with many counts. The chain combines TRBV19 with TRBJ1-5; 11 nucleotides align to TRBD1. V lost 6 bases, J lost 2 bases, and 9 bases stayed unmatched. The CDR3 is 17 residues long. The germline gives CDR1 LNHDA, CDR2 SQIVND (reference sequence). The CDR3 nucleotides are TGTGCCAGTAGAAACCGGGACAGGGGGGACGGCAATCAGCCCCAGCATTTT. Translated: CASRNRDRGDGNQPQHF.

Concerning this clonotype itself: This may be a read error: a much more frequent sequence differs by one nucleotide. V is TRBV5-1 and J is TRBJ1-5, with TRBD1 as a possible D gene (5 bases). Trimming took off 0 bases at V and 6 bases at J, with 13 bases between the two ends. CDR3 length: 15 amino acids. CDR1 and CDR2 (germline): SGHRS, YFSETQ. The CDR3 region is CASSLGRGDGQPQHF. The CDR3 DNA reads TGCGCCAGCAGCTTGGGGCGGGGGGACGGTCAGCCCCAGCATTTT.

This clonotype was observed at least ten times. The genes are TRBV5-1 and TRBJ2-2, with D tentatively TRBD1 or TRBD2 (5 bases each). The ends were cut back, 0 bases at V and 3 bases at J, with 9 bases in the middle. The CDR3 is 15 amino acids. Germline CDR1 is SGHRS and CDR2 is YFSETQ. The CDR3: CASSLGGKYTGELFF. In nucleotides, the CDR3 is TGCGCCAGCAGCTTGGGGGGGAAGTACACCGGGGAGCTGTTTTTT.

With respect to this clonotype: A much larger clonotype is one base distant, so this may be a read error. DNA for the CDR3: TGTGCCAGCAGCCCGATGGGGTCTGACTATGGCTACACCTTC. This translates into CASSPMGSDYGYTF. This chain joins TRBV7-9 and TRBJ1-2; no firm D call. The CDR3 consists of 14 residues. The ends were cut back, 5 bases at V and 3 bases at J, with 13 bases in the middle. Per germline, CDR1 SEHNR and CDR2 FQNEAQ (reference sequence). The full variable domain, with the rest looked up from reference TRBV7-9 and TRBJ1-2, is DTGVSQNPRHKITKRGQNVTFRCDPISEHNRLYWYRQTLGQGPEFLTYFQNEAQLEKSRLLSDRFSAERPKGSFSTLEIQRTEQGDSAMYLCASSPMGSDYGYTFGSGTRLTVV.

The sample holds a few counts of this clonotype. The rearrangement joins TRBV7-2 to TRBJ2-3; 7 bases are shared with TRBD1. The CDR3 has 15 amino acids. Germline V gives CDR1 SGHTA, CDR2 FQGNSA. The V segment lost 6 bases and the J segment 0 bases; nucleotides outside the gene matches: 6. The CDR3 here is CASSPRDSSTDTQYF. DNA of the CDR3: TGTGCCAGCAGTCCCCGGGACAGTAGCACAGATACGCAGTATTTT.

This clonotype appeared a few times. V and J are TRBV7-2 and TRBJ2-3; D is perhaps TRBD2 (7 bases). Trimming removed 1 base from V and 6 bases from J, with 14 bases in between. Per the germline V gene, CDR1 is SGHTA and CDR2 is FQGNSA. The CDR3 consists of 15 residues. The CDR3 bases are TGTGCCAGCAGCTTAGGAGGGGGGGCCCGGGATACGCAGTATTTT. It translates to CASSLGGGARDTQYF.

For this clonotype: A much larger clone lies one base from this, so it may be a read error. V gene TRBV7-3 combines with J gene TRBJ2-3; tentatively, D is TRBD1 or TRBD2 (5 bases each). V was clipped by 5 bases and J by 0 bases, with 12 bases between them. The CDR3 is 15 residues long. From germline, CDR1 is SGHTA and CDR2 FQGTGA. CDR3 sequence (DNA): TGTGCCAGCAGCCACCCGGGACCGAGCACAGATACGCAGTATTTT. Residues: CASSHPGPSTDTQYF.

The gene calls are TRBV4-1 and TRBJ2-2; TRBD1 might be the D (6 bases). V was clipped by 1 base and J by 6 bases, with 15 bases between them. Per germline, CDR1 MGHRA and CDR2 YSYEKL. The CDR3 consists of 16 residues. The CDR3 DNA follows: TGCGCCAGCAGCCAAGTCTGGGACACCTCCGCCGGGGAGCTGTTTTTT. This translates into CASSQVWDTSAGELFF.

Ten or more counts support this clonotype. V is TRBV7-9 and J is TRBJ2-5; 8 bases agree with TRBD1. The CDR3 is 15 amino acids. Germline CDR1 SEHNR, CDR2 FQNEAQ (reference sequence). V shed 1 base, J shed 5 bases, and the junction held 6 bases outside the gene matches. The CDR3 region has the DNA TGTGCCAGCAGCTTAGTGTCAGGGGGCGTGGAGACCCAGTACTTC. This gives the protein CASSLVSGGVETQYF.

In this sample, this clonotype turned up many times. The chain joins TRBV7-9 to TRBJ2-7; TRBD1 might be the D (6 bases). Between the trimmed V and J ends, which lost 4 bases and 5 bases, there was a span of 21 bases. Germline CDR1 is SEHNR and CDR2 is FQNEAQ (reference sequence). The CDR3 is 16 amino acids. CDR3 coding DNA: TGTGCCAGCAGCTCTTGGACAGTACAAGAGGCCAACGAGCAGTACTTC. It yields the protein CASSSWTVQEANEQYF. The full variable domain, rest sourced from reference TRBV7-9 and TRBJ2-7, is DTGVSQNPRHKITKRGQNVTFRCDPISEHNRLYWYRQTLGQGPEFLTYFQNEAQLEKSRLLSDRFSAERPKGSFSTLEIQRTEQGDSAMYLCASSSWTVQEANEQYFGPGTRLTVT.

The chain recombines TRBV5-4 with TRBJ2-3, with D possibly TRBD2 on 5 matching bases. Germline CDR1 is SGHNT and CDR2 is YYREEE (reference sequence). Between the trimmed V and J ends, which lost 0 bases and 5 bases, there was a span of 7 bases. The CDR3 runs 13 residues. This chain's CDR3 is CASSLDRGDTQYF. Written as DNA, the CDR3 is TGTGCCAGCAGCTTGGACCGGGGAGATACGCAGTATTTT.

There are many counts of this clonotype. The chain has TRBV7-3 and TRBJ2-3; D assignment may be TRBD1 or TRBD2 (5 bases each). Germline loops: CDR1 SGHTA, CDR2 FQGTGA. Trimming left V 2 bases short and J 6 bases short, with 18 bases between. CDR3 size: 16 residues. The CDR3 is CASSLEGRDGVDTQYF. As DNA, the CDR3 is TGTGCCAGCAGCTTAGAAGGAAGGGACGGCGTGGATACGCAGTATTTT.

This clonotype was seen a handful of times. V and J are TRBV3-1 and TRBJ2-5, with a weak D call TRBD1 (6 bases). Germline CDR1 and CDR2: LGHDT and YNNKEL (reference sequence). V shed 1 base and J shed 4 bases, with 13 bases lying between them. The CDR3 extends over 15 amino acids. The CDR3 DNA reads TGTGCCAGCAGCCAAGGTCCAGGGGTCGGAGAGACCCAGTACTTC. This sequence encodes CASSQGPGVGETQYF.